This TCR beta chain comes out of a study of CD8 T cells in ankylosing spondylitis. Study results and caveats: Made up of several highly homologous variants, a TCR beta motif appeared characteristic of ankylosing spondylitis blood. Reports say disease-linked clones showed up significantly more in matched ankylosing spondylitis synovial fluid. Researchers report that disease-linked clones proved CD8+ and relatively rare in peripheral blood.

The CDR3 spans 17 residues. Trimming took 4 bases from V and 7 from J; bases not matched to a gene: 14. In germline, CDR1 is SGHRS, CDR2 YFSETQ. TCRdb reprocessed the 5' RACE reads via MiXCR and lists one record per CDR3 protein. The table records around 300,000 distinct CDR3 sequences, around 10% of them present only once. This clonotype was seen ten or more times. Its antigen is unidentified. Sequencing used blood, either unsorted or a sorted T cell fraction (not recorded which). The chain links TRBV5-1 to TRBJ1-2; the match to TRBD1 covers 12 bases. The TCR originated in a female donor with ankylosing spondylitis or in good health (not recorded which). CDR3 DNA sequence: TGCGCCAGCAGCACCGGGACAGGGGGCTCGGTGTCCAGTGGCTACACCTTC. It is translated as CASSTGTGGSVSSGYTF. Together with reference TRBV5-1 and TRBJ1-2, the CDR3 gives the full variable domain: KAGVTQTPRYLIKTRGQQVTLSCSPISGHRSVSWYQQTPGQGLQFLFEYFSETQRNKGNFPGRFSGRQFSNSRSEMNVSTLELGDSALYLCASSTGTGGSVSSGYTFGSGTRLTVV.